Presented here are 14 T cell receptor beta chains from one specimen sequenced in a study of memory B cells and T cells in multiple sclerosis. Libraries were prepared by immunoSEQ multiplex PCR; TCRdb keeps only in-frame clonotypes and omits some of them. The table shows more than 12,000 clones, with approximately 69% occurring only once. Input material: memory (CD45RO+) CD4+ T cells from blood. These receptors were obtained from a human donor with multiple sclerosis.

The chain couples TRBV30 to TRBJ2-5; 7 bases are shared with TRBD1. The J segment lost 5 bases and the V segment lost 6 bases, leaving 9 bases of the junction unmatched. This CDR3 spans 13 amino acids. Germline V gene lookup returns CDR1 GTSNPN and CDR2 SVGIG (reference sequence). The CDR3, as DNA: TGTGCCTGTTGGGGACAGTCGACGGAGACCCAGTACTTC. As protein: CACWGQSTETQYF.

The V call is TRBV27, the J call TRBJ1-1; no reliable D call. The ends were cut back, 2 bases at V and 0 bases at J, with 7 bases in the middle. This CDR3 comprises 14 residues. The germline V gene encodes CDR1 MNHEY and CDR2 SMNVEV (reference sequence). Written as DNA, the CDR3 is TGTGCCAGCAGTTTAACCGCTATGAACACTGAAGCTTTCTTT. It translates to CASSLTAMNTEAFF.

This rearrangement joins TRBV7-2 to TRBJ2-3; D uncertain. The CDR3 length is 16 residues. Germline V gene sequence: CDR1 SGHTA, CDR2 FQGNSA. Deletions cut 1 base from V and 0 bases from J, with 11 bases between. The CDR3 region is CASSLEASFSTDTQYF. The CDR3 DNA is TGTGCCAGCAGCTTAGAAGCTTCCTTTAGCACAGATACGCAGTATTTT.

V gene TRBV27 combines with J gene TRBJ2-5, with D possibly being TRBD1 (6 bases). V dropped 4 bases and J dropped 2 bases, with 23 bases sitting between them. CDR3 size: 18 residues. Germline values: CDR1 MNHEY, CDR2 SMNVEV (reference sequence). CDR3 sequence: CASSSTGKLVLGQETQYF. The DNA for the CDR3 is TGTGCCAGCAGTTCAACAGGGAAACTCGTCTTGGGGCAAGAGACCCAGTACTTC.

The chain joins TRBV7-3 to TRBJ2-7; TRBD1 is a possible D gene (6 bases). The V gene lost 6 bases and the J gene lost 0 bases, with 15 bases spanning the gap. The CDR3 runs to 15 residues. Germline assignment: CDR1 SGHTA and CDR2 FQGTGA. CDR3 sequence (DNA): TGTGCCAGCAGTCCTGAGGGGGACGTCTCCTACGAGCAGTACTTC. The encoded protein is CASSPEGDVSYEQYF.

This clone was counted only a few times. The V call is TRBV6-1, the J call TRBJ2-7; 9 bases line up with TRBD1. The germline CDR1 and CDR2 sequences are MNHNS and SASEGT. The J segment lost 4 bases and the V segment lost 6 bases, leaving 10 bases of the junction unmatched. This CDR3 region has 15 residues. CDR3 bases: TGTGCCAGCAGCTCCGGGACAGGGACCCTATACGAGCAGTACTTC. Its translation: CASSSGTGTLYEQYF.

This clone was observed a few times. The CDR3 spells CASSPSVAGYTF. The CDR3, as DNA: TGTGCCAGCAGCCCCTCGGTAGCTGGCTACACCTTC. This chain joins TRBV7-2 and TRBJ1-2; D uncertain. CDR1 and CDR2 from the germline V gene are SGHTA and FQGNSA. The V gene lost 5 bases and the J gene lost 7 bases, with 11 bases spanning the gap. The CDR3 has 12 residues. The whole variable domain, remainder taken from reference TRBV7-2 and TRBJ1-2, is GAGVSQSPSNKVTEKGKDVELRCDPISGHTALYWYRQSLGQGLEFLIYFQGNSAPDKSGLPSDRFSAERTGGSVSTLTIQRTQQEDSAVYLCASSPSVAGYTFGSGTRLTVV.

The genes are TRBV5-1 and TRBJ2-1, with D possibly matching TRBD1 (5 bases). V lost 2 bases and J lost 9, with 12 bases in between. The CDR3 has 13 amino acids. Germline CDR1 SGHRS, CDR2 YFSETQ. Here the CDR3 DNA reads TGCGCCAGCAGCTTCAGGGTGGGTAGTGAGCAGTTCTTC. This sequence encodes CASSFRVGSEQFF.

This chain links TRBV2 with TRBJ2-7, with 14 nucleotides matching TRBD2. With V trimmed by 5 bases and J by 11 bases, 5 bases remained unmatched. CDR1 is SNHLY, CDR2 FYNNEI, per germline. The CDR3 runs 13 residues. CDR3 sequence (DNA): TGTGCCAGCAGTCAGGGACTAGCGGGAGAGGAGTACTTC. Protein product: CASSQGLAGEEYF.

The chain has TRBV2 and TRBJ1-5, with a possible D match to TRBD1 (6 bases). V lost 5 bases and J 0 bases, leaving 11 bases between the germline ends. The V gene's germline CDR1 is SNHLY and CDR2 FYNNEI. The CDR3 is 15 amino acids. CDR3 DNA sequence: TGTGCCAGCAGTTATGGGACAAATAGCAATCAGCCCCAGCATTTT. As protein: CASSYGTNSNQPQHF.

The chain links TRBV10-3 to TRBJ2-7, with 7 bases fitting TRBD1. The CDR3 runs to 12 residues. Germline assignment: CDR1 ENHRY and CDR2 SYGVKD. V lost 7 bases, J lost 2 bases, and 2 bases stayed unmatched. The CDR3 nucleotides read TGTGCCATCACCGGACAGGCCTACGAGCAGTACTTC. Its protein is CAITGQAYEQYF.

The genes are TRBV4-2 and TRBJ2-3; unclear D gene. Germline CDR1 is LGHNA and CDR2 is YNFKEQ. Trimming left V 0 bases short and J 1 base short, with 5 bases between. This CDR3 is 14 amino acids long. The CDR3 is CASSQDEGTDTQYF. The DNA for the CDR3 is TGTGCCAGCAGCCAAGATGAGGGCACAGATACGCAGTATTTT.

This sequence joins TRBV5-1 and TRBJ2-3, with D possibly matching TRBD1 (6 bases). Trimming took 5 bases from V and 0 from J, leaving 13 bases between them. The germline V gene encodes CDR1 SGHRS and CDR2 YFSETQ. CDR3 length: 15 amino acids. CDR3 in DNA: TGCGCCAGCAGGGAATCCAGGGGAAGCACAGATACGCAGTATTTT. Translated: CASRESRGSTDTQYF.

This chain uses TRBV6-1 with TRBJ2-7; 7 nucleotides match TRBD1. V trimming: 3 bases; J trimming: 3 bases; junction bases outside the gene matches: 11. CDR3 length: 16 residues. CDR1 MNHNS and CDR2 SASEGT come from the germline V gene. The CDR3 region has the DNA TGTGCCAGCAGTGAGTGGGGACAGAATAGATTCTACGAGCAGTACTTC. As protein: CASSEWGQNRFYEQYF.